These T cell receptor beta chains were read from a single sample in a study of post-analysis software for immune sequencing data. MiXCR, applied by TCRdb to the PCR reads, yields one record per CDR3 protein. This table holds 350,000 to 500,000 distinct CDR3 sequences, approximately 39% found once. The sequenced sample consisted of blood. All receptors derive from a girl under 10 years old with multiple sclerosis. Each CDR3 is given with its conserved first and last residue. D genes are given only for firm matches. A clone size is listed for some rows: how often the clone was seen (once, few, many), or a class if it is expanded.

V gene,D gene,clone size,J gene,CDR3 DNA,CDR3 protein
TRBV4-3,TRBD1,.,TRBJ2-7,TGCGCCAGCAGCCAAGAGACCGGGACAGGCTACGAGCAGTACTTC,CASSQETGTGYEQYF
TRBV4-1,.,few,TRBJ2-3,TGCGCCAGCAGCCAAGAAACTCGGGTTTGGACAAGAACGCAGTATTTT,CASSQETRVWTRTQYF
TRBV7-3,TRBD2,.,TRBJ2-7,TGTGCCAGCAGCTTTAGCGGGGGGGGCTACGAGCAGTACTTC,CASSFSGGGYEQYF
TRBV7-2,.,few,TRBJ2-1,TGTGCCAGCAGCGACAGGCGGGGATCCTACGAGCAGTTCTTC,CASSDRRGSYEQFF
TRBV4-2,.,.,TRBJ2-7,TGTGCCAGCAGCCTCTTGGGGGAGGGGGGAGCAATACCCTACGAGCAGTACTTC,CASSLLGEGGAIPYEQYF
TRBV28,TRBD2,.,TRBJ2-7,TGTGCCAGCAGTTTCGGTCGGGAGGGCCGATCTAAGCAGTACTTC,CASSFGREGRSKQYF
TRBV27,.,few,TRBJ1-1,TGTGCCAGCAGTTTATGGGGGGGCTACACTGAAGCTTTCTTT,CASSLWGGYTEAFF
TRBV27,.,few,TRBJ2-7,TGTGCCAGCAGTTTTAGCGGTTACTACGAGCAGTACTTC,CASSFSGYYEQYF
TRBV4-1,.,once,TRBJ2-5,TGCGCCAGCAGCCTAACGTACGGGGCAGAGACCCAGTACTTC,CASSLTYGAETQYF
TRBV27,.,few,TRBJ2-1,TGTGCCAGCAGTTCCAACAGGGAATGGTACAATGAGCAGTTCTTC,CASSSNREWYNEQFF
TRBV7-2,TRBD2,.,TRBJ2-3,TGTGCCAGCAGCTTAGCGGCGCGGGGGGGGCAGTATTTT,CASSLAARGGQYF
TRBV5-1,.,few,TRBJ2-7,TGCGCCAGCAGCTTGGCCACCTTCTACGAGCAGTACTTC,CASSLATFYEQYF
TRBV20-1,.,.,TRBJ1-2,TGCAGTGCTACAGGGCCTTATGGCTACACCTTC,CSATGPYGYTF
TRBV6-6,TRBD1,.,TRBJ1-1,TGTGCCAGCATAAAGGGGGACAGTAACACTGAAGCTTTCTTT,CASIKGDSNTEAFF
TRBV29-1,.,.,TRBJ1-3,TGCAGCGTTGGGGCACCTACATTAAACACCAGATATTTT,CSVGAPTLNTRYF
TRBV5-1,.,.,TRBJ2-1,TGCGCCAGCAGCTTGGCCGTGTCCCACAATGAGCAGTTCTTC,CASSLAVSHNEQFF
TRBV9,TRBD1,few,TRBJ2-3,TGTGCCAGCAGCGTCTCGGGACAGGGGGCAAAAGATACGCAGTATTTT,CASSVSGQGAKDTQYF
TRBV7-2,TRBD2,.,TRBJ2-3,TGTGCCAGCAGCCGACTAGCGGGGGGAAACACAGATACGCAGTATTTT,CASSRLAGGNTDTQYF
TRBV9,.,.,TRBJ2-7,TGTGCCAGCAGCGTCACCGGTCCGGGGGAGCAGTACTTC,CASSVTGPGEQYF
TRBV12-3/TRBV12-4,.,.,TRBJ1-1,TGTGCCAGCAGTTTCTTGGGTTACAGCTCGAACACTGAAGCTTTCTTT,CASSFLGYSSNTEAFF
TRBV7-2,.,.,TRBJ2-5,TGTGCCAGCACCTTCACAGAGGGAGAGACCCAGTACTTC,CASTFTEGETQYF
TRBV25-1,.,.,TRBJ2-7,TGTGCCAGCAGTGAAGCTGGCGGAAGCTCCTACGAGCAGTACTTC,CASSEAGGSSYEQYF
TRBV4-1,TRBD2,.,TRBJ2-7,TGCGCCAGCAGCCAAGAGGGAGGGGCCCTCTCCTACGAGCAGTACTTC,CASSQEGGALSYEQYF
TRBV7-2,.,.,TRBJ1-2,TGTGCCAGCAGCTTAGCGGGCAGACGCTATGGCTACACCTTC,CASSLAGRRYGYTF
TRBV4-3,.,few,TRBJ1-1,TGCGCCAGCAGCCAAGTGTCTGGTAGGGCGAGGACTGAAGCTTTCTTT,CASSQVSGRARTEAFF
TRBV4-2,.,.,TRBJ1-1,TGTGCCAGCAGCCAAGATCTCCGGACCGATGAAGCTTTCTTT,CASSQDLRTDEAFF
TRBV29-1,TRBD2,.,TRBJ2-1,TGCAGCGTTGAAGGACTAGCGGGGGGGGTATTGAGCTCCTACAATGAGCAGTTCTTC,CSVEGLAGGVLSSYNEQFF
TRBV29-1,.,.,TRBJ1-5,TGCAGCGTTGTTCTGCGGGACAACAATCAGCCCCAGCATTTT,CSVVLRDNNQPQHF
TRBV5-1,TRBD1,few,TRBJ2-5,TGCGCCAGCAGTACAGGACAGGGGACAGAGACCCAGTACTTC,CASSTGQGTETQYF
TRBV11-2,.,.,TRBJ2-7,TGTGCCAGCAGCCTCGAGCTGGCAGGGGATAATGAGCAGTACTTC,CASSLELAGDNEQYF
TRBV5-1,TRBD2,few,TRBJ2-6,TGCGCCAGCACTCAGCGGGGGGGCCCTGGGGCCAACGTCCTGACTTTC,CASTQRGGPGANVLTF
TRBV28,TRBD1,few,TRBJ2-7,TGTGCCAGCACAACCGCGGGGACAGGGGGTGGCGAGCAGTACTTC,CASTTAGTGGGEQYF
TRBV12-3/TRBV12-4,.,.,TRBJ2-7,TGTGCCAGCAGTTTAGCTACTAGGAGCGAGCAGTACTTC,CASSLATRSEQYF
TRBV25-1,.,.,TRBJ2-5,TGTGCCAGCAGTGAATACCGCGGGACTCAAGAGACCCAGTACTTC,CASSEYRGTQETQYF
TRBV12-3/TRBV12-4,TRBD1,.,TRBJ1-3,TGTGCCAGCAGGAACAGGGGCGGAAACACCATATATTTT,CASRNRGGNTIYF
TRBV12-3/TRBV12-4,TRBD1,few,TRBJ1-2,TGTGCCAGCACCACGACAGGGACTAACTATGGCTACACCTTC,CASTTTGTNYGYTF
TRBV20-1,.,few,TRBJ2-7,TGCAGTGCTAGGGGCGGAAAGGGCGGATCTTACGAGCAGTACTTC,CSARGGKGGSYEQYF
TRBV18,.,.,TRBJ1-6,TGTGCCAGCTCACCAGTTAAGGGTTCACCCCTCCACTTT,CASSPVKGSPLHF
TRBV5-1,.,.,TRBJ2-7,TGCGCCAGCAGCGATCACTACGAGCAGTACTTC,CASSDHYEQYF
TRBV3-1,.,.,TRBJ1-4,TGTGCCAGCAGCCGCCGGGCCTCAACTAATGAAAAACTGTTTTTT,CASSRRASTNEKLFF
TRBV5-1,.,.,TRBJ2-1,TGCGCCGGCAGCTGGACCGAGGCCCCCTACAATGAGCAGTTCTTC,CAGSWTEAPYNEQFF
TRBV12-3/TRBV12-4,TRBD1,.,TRBJ2-1,TGTGCCAGCAGTGCATATCAGGGGGCTACCTCCTACAATGAGCAGTTCTTC,CASSAYQGATSYNEQFF
TRBV20-1,.,.,TRBJ1-3,TGCAGTGCTAGTCTTTGGGGGCGAGACTCTGGAAACACCATATATTTT,CSASLWGRDSGNTIYF
TRBV7-3,.,many,TRBJ2-5,TGTGCCAGCAGCTTATCGGGCCCTCGAGAGACCCAGTACTTC,CASSLSGPRETQYF